The 9 T cell receptor beta chains given below trace back to one sample, sequenced in a study of blood T cell repertoires in COVID-19. Generated by immunoSEQ multiplex PCR, the TCRdb table keeps only in-frame clones and is missing some. The table lists roughly 70,000 clones, more than 80% of them singletons. The sequencing input was peripheral blood. The receptors derive from an elderly woman with active or convalescent COVID-19.

This chain uses TRBV2 with TRBJ1-4, with D possibly being TRBD1 (5 bases). CDR1 and CDR2 from the germline V gene are SNHLY and FYNNEI. The CDR3 contains 15 residues. The V and J ends lost 4 bases and 4 bases respectively, with 13 bases between them. This CDR3 reads CASSGQRVINEKLFF. CDR3 coding DNA: TGTGCCAGCAGTGGACAGCGGGTGATTAATGAAAAACTGTTTTTT.

The V gene is TRBV7-2, the J gene TRBJ2-3, with D perhaps TRBD2 (6 bases). This CDR3 region has 15 residues. Germline V gene sequence: CDR1 SGHTA, CDR2 FQGNSA. V lost 6 bases to trimming and J lost 0 bases, with 13 bases between them. CDR3 nucleotides: TGTGCCAGCAGACGGGGGACCTCTAGCACAGATACGCAGTATTTT. Translated: CASRRGTSSTDTQYF.

The sample holds a few counts of this clone. V is TRBV27 and J is TRBJ2-7, with 11 bases fitting TRBD2. J gave up 2 bases and V 2 bases, and 2 bases lay outside the gene matches. CDR3 length: 15 amino acids. CDR1 MNHEY and CDR2 SMNVEV come from the germline V gene (reference sequence). The CDR3 coding sequence is TGTGCCAGCAGTTTACTAGCGGGGGGTACCTACGAGCAGTACTTC. It translates to CASSLLAGGTYEQYF.

V is TRBV10-2 and J is TRBJ1-5; maybe TRBD1 (6 bases). The CDR3 runs 14 residues. Trimming left V 8 bases short and J 1 base short, with 12 bases between. Germline-derived CDR1 and CDR2 are WSHSY and SAAADI. CDR3 sequence: CASSRTVSNQPQHF. DNA for the CDR3: TGCGCCAGCTCCCGGACAGTAAGCAATCAGCCCCAGCATTTT.

The rearrangement joins TRBV5-1 to TRBJ1-5; D is perhaps TRBD1 (5 bases). V lost 4 bases to trimming and J lost 3 bases, with 11 bases between them. CDR1 is SGHRS, CDR2 YFSETQ, per germline. The CDR3 is made up of 14 amino acids. The CDR3 sequence is CASSLEGLNQPQHF. The CDR3, as DNA: TGCGCCAGCAGCCTTGAGGGACTCAATCAGCCCCAGCATTTT.

Here the CDR3 reads CASSYGVGTGLISGANVLTF. DNA of the CDR3: TGTGCCAGCAGTTACGGGGTCGGGACAGGACTCATCTCTGGGGCCAACGTCCTGACTTTC. The chain recombines TRBV6-2 or TRBV6-3 with TRBJ2-6, with 8 nucleotides matching TRBD1. There are 20 residues in the CDR3. J was trimmed by 0 bases and V by 2 bases; bases with no gene match: 12. The V gene's germline CDR1 is MNHEY and CDR2 SVGEGT.

The V and J genes are TRBV12-3 or TRBV12-4 and TRBJ2-7, with D tentatively TRBD2 (5 bases). There are 13 residues in the CDR3. V lost 4 bases to trimming and J lost 3 bases, with 10 bases between them. The CDR3 reads CASSSGEVYEQYF. The CDR3, as DNA: TGTGCCAGCAGTTCCGGGGAAGTCTACGAGCAGTACTTC.

The CDR3 here is CASSLDPVGQANTEAFF. CDR3 nucleotides: TGCGCCAGCAGCTTGGATCCGGTGGGGCAGGCCAACACTGAAGCTTTCTTT. The chain recombines TRBV5-1 with TRBJ1-1, with D possibly matching TRBD1 (5 bases). The V gene's germline CDR1 is SGHRS and CDR2 YFSETQ. V lost 0 bases and J 2 bases, leaving 17 bases between the germline ends. The CDR3 extends over 17 amino acids.

The rearrangement uses TRBV20-1 and TRBJ1-2, with a possible D match to TRBD1 (5 bases). Trimming took 7 bases from V and 4 from J, leaving 10 bases between them. The CDR3 sequence is 11 residues long. Germline CDR1 and CDR2: DFQATT and SNEGSKA (reference sequence). CDR3 nucleotide sequence: TGCAGTGAACAGGTTCGCTATGGCTACACCTTC. Protein: CSEQVRYGYTF.